This T cell receptor (beta chain) was found in a study of blood T cell repertoires in COVID-19. Across the study: Acute-phase and convalescent COVID-19 samples originated in the United States, Italy and Spain.

Original processing notes: By means of reference gene primer amplification, nucleated cell counts were estimated. Measured with immunoSEQ multiplex PCR; TCRdb has only the in-frame clones, and not every one. V, J and clone size are taken as reported in that table, and D and trimming were inferred from the DNA itself. The top ten clones hold 1.9% of a sample with about 270,000 clones, roughly 91% of them seen once. Researchers sorted participants into cohorts using their self-reported clinical history. The study counted Cohort 3 donors as recovered given two negative PCRs, clearance, or symptom resolution. The V and J ends lost 4 bases and 2 bases respectively, with 14 bases between them. Germline CDR1 is ENHRY and CDR2 is SYGVKD. The CDR3 spans 15 residues.

The sequencing input was PBMCs or T cells enriched from blood (not recorded which). The TCR comes from a woman in her sixties or seventies who had recovered from COVID-19. This chain uses TRBV10-3 with TRBJ1-2, with a possible D match to TRBD1 (5 bases). CDR3 DNA sequence: TGTGCCATCAGTGCTTTAGACAGCCGAAACTATGGCTACACCTTC. This encodes CAISALDSRNYGYTF.